This entry describes one T cell receptor beta chain. TCRdb independently ran MiXCR on the 5' RACE reads; one entry per CDR3 protein. This sample has hundreds of thousands of distinct CDR3 sequences, with around 20% found just once. This entry belongs to a study of T-cell memory formation after mild COVID-19. Material for sequencing was PBMCs or a T cell subset sorted from them (not recorded which). The receptor comes from an adult woman who had mild COVID-19 (a few samples of this study predate the infection). Cell type and time point are not known.

The CDR3: CASRPSGGGGTDTQYF. The CDR3 DNA follows: TGTGCCAGCAGACCCTCGGGGGGGGGAGGCACAGATACGCAGTATTTT. The genes are TRBV6-6 and TRBJ2-3; TRBD2 matches 8 bases. J lost 1 base, V lost 6 bases, and 9 bases had no gene match. Germline V gene sequence: CDR1 MNHNY, CDR2 SVGAGI (reference sequence). The CDR3 covers 16 residues.